This entry concerns a single TCR beta chain. Its cognate antigen is unknown. The data stem from a study of identical twins. Findings of the study overall: Modeled out-of-frame TCR alpha sharing in monozygotic twins fell below observed levels. Conclusions were based on cross-sectional statistical analysis, without following the same donors.

TCRdb used MiXCR to reprocess the 5' RACE reads, holding one entry per CDR3 protein. The sample records about 690,000 distinct CDR3 sequences, 20% to 25% being singletons. The same sample was also used in a study of T cells expressing NK-cell markers. Per that paper: According to the study, TCR beta repertoires originated from sorted CD3+CD56+NKG2C+, CD3+CD56+NKG2C- and CD3+CD56-NKG2C+ T cells.

The sequence came from a woman aged 18-35 years in good health. Sequencing used PBMCs.

Written as DNA, the CDR3 is TGTGCCATCACCTCGGGGAACGAGCAGTTCTTC. Amino acids: CAITSGNEQFF. V is TRBV10-3 and J is TRBJ2-1; maybe TRBD2 (5 bases). Germline CDR1 is ENHRY and CDR2 is SYGVKD. This CDR3 has 11 amino acids. V was trimmed by 7 bases and J by 10 bases, leaving 11 bases between them.